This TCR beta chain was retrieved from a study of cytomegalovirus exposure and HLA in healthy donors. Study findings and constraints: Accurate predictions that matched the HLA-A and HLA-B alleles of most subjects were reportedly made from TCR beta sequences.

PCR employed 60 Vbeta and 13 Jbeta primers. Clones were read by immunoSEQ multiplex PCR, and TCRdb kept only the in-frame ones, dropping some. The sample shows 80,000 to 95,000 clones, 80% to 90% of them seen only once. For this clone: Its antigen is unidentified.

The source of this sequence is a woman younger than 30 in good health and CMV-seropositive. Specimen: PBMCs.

CDR3 residues: CASSITGTSYEQYF. The CDR3 DNA reads TGTGCCAGTAGTATAACGGGTACATCCTACGAGCAGTACTTC. This chain links TRBV19 with TRBJ2-7; D call uncertain. From germline, CDR1 is LNHDA and CDR2 SQIVND (reference sequence). Trimming took off 2 bases at V and 1 base at J, with 9 bases between the two ends. The length of the CDR3 is 14 residues.